This T cell receptor (beta chain) derives from a study of T cell changes during pregnancy in multiple sclerosis. Germline loops: CDR1 SGHVS, CDR2 FNYEAQ. The CDR3 has 16 residues. V was cut by 1 base and J by 5 bases, with 18 bases left in between. The data were produced by immunoSEQ multiplex PCR, yet TCRdb's version contains in-frame clones alone and is incomplete. The data hold about 69,000 clones, with approximately 91% observed a single time. The receptor comes from a female donor with multiple sclerosis, enrolled in a pregnancy study. Here the sequenced sample was peripheral blood, taken in the third trimester of pregnancy. The rearrangement joins TRBV7-6 to TRBJ2-7, with D maybe TRBD1 (5 bases). CDR3 amino acids: CASSLEGFQGGNEQYF. CDR3 nucleotides: TGTGCCAGCAGCTTAGAGGGATTTCAGGGCGGAAACGAGCAGTACTTC.